This is a list of T cell receptor beta chains from one sample in a study of T cell repertoires in aging, cancer and after chemotherapy. TCRdb processed the multiplex PCR reads anew with MiXCR; each CDR3 protein has one entry. This table has several thousand distinct CDR3 sequences, 20% to 30% appearing once. Source material: blood. The receptor source for this set is a human donor with a solid tumor. The CDR3 runs from the conserved cysteine through the conserved F or W. A D gene is named only where the DNA matches it firmly. Clone sizes are given selectively: once, few, many, or a class where the clone is expanded.

17,TRBV10-3,TRBD1,TRBJ2-1,medium-sized,CAISENLPGGKENEQFF,TGTGCCATCAGTGAAAACTTACCAGGGGGAAAGGAGAATGAGCAGTTCTTC
14,TRBV19,TRBD1,TRBJ1-2,NA,CASSISGGAGGYTF,TGTGCCAGTAGTATATCAGGGGGCGCCGGGGGCTACACCTTC
16,TRBV19,TRBD1,TRBJ1-6,once,CASSIGTGKGNSPLHF,TGTGCCAGTAGTATCGGGACAGGGAAGGGTAATTCACCCCTCCACTTT
12,TRBV19,NA,TRBJ2-1,large,CATSLVDNEQFF,TGTGCCACCTCGTTGGTCGACAATGAGCAGTTCTTC
9,TRBV12-3/TRBV12-4,NA,TRBJ2-3,NA,CASGNTQYF,TGTGCCAGCGGTAATACGCAGTATTTT
12,TRBV4-1,TRBD1,TRBJ1-1,NA,CASSQGQGPAFF,TGCGCCAGCAGCCAAGGACAGGGCCCCGCTTTCTTT
15,TRBV29-1,TRBD1,TRBJ1-2,medium-sized,CSVIPDRVPFHGYTF,TGCAGCGTCATTCCCGACAGGGTCCCATTTCATGGCTACACCTTC
16,TRBV27,TRBD2,TRBJ2-7,medium-sized,CASSHTLAAYSYEQYF,TGTGCCAGCAGTCATACACTAGCGGCTTACTCCTACGAGCAGTACTTC
15,TRBV4-3,TRBD1,TRBJ2-7,few,CASSQGRDSLYEQYF,TGCGCCAGCAGCCAAGGCCGGGACAGCCTCTACGAGCAGTACTTC
15,TRBV7-2,TRBD2,TRBJ2-7,medium-sized,CASSGGLGSSYEQYF,TGTGCCAGCAGCGGGGGACTAGGGAGCTCCTACGAGCAGTACTTC
15,TRBV19,NA,TRBJ1-4,medium-sized,CASSMSGQQNEKLFF,TGTGCCAGTAGTATGAGCGGACAGCAGAATGAAAAACTGTTTTTT
15,TRBV5-8,NA,TRBJ2-3,NA,CASSFAGSSSDTQYF,TGTGCCAGCAGCTTCGCTGGCAGTAGTTCAGATACGCAGTATTTT
11,TRBV12-3/TRBV12-4,NA,TRBJ2-1,medium-sized,CASSFLGEQFF,TGTGCCAGCAGTTTTTTGGGGGAGCAGTTCTTC
12,TRBV7-6,NA,TRBJ2-5,NA,CASSFGQETQYF,TGTGCCAGCAGCTTCGGGCAGGAGACCCAGTACTTC
16,TRBV20-1,TRBD1,TRBJ1-2,few,CSAHSPRQGLGYGYTF,TGCAGTGCCCACTCCCCCAGACAGGGGTTGGGCTATGGCTACACCTTC
17,TRBV21-1,NA,TRBJ1-3,NA,CASSKGQVGNSGNTIYF,TGTGCCAGCAGCAAAGGGCAGGTAGGGAATTCTGGAAACACCATATATTTT
13,TRBV6-2/TRBV6-3,NA,TRBJ2-7,large,CASSFTTEGEQYF,TGTGCCAGCAGTTTCACCACTGAGGGCGAGCAGTACTTC
15,TRBV19,NA,TRBJ2-7,NA,CASSDSGEPSYEQYF,TGTGCCAGTAGTGATTCGGGGGAGCCGTCCTACGAGCAGTACTTC
13,TRBV20-1,TRBD1,TRBJ2-2,NA,CSASTGDTGELFF,TGCAGTGCTAGCACAGGGGACACCGGGGAGCTGTTTTTT
17,TRBV5-1,TRBD1,TRBJ2-3,NA,CARSSTGGAWGTDTQYF,TGTGCCAGAAGCTCCACAGGGGGCGCGTGGGGTACAGATACGCAGTATTTT
15,TRBV7-2,TRBD2,TRBJ2-1,NA,CASSPGLAGNNEQFF,TGTGCCAGCAGCCCGGGACTAGCGGGGAACAATGAGCAGTTCTTC
16,TRBV19,NA,TRBJ1-5,medium-sized,CASSILGIGSNQPQHF,TGTGCCAGTAGTATCCTGGGTATTGGTAGCAATCAGCCCCAGCATTTT
11,TRBV6-6,NA,TRBJ2-7,medium-sized,CASSRSYEQYF,TGTGCCAGCAGTAGATCTTACGAGCAGTACTTC
13,TRBV6-6,NA,TRBJ1-5,medium-sized,CASSYDGNQPQHF,TGTGCCAGCAGTTACGATGGCAATCAGCCCCAGCATTTT
15,TRBV27,TRBD1,TRBJ2-1,NA,CASSSVPDRGYEQFF,TGTGCCAGCAGCTCCGTGCCGGACAGGGGATACGAGCAGTTCTTC
15,TRBV6-2/TRBV6-3,NA,TRBJ1-4,medium-sized,CASSYGPLIEEKLFF,TGTGCCAGCAGTTACGGCCCACTAATAGAAGAAAAACTGTTTTTT
13,TRBV5-1,NA,TRBJ1-2,medium-sized,CASSLSRVSGYTF,TGCGCCAGCAGCTTGAGTCGGGTTAGTGGCTACACCTTC
16,TRBV19,NA,TRBJ2-1,NA,CASSRGGTGTVNEQFF,TGTGCCAGTAGTCGGGGGGGAACCGGGACAGTCAATGAGCAGTTCTTC
19,TRBV9,NA,TRBJ2-6,NA,CASSVTTGDSSSGANVLTF,TGTGCCAGCAGCGTAACGACCGGTGACAGTAGCTCTGGGGCCAACGTCCTGACTTTC
21,TRBV11-2,NA,TRBJ2-2,NA,CASSSIVGAELLYLNTGELFF,TGTGCCAGCAGTTCCATTGTGGGAGCAGAACTTTTATACTTGAACACCGGGGAGCTGTTTTTT
13,TRBV11-2,NA,TRBJ2-1,many,CASSFASWDEQFF,TGTGCCAGCAGCTTTGCTTCGTGGGACGAGCAGTTCTTC
13,TRBV2,TRBD2,TRBJ2-2,once,CASSASGAGELFF,TGTGCCAGCAGTGCTAGCGGGGCCGGGGAGCTGTTTTTT
15,TRBV12-3/TRBV12-4,TRBD1,TRBJ2-1,medium-sized,CASSPDRGTNNEQFF,TGTGCCAGCAGCCCTGACAGGGGAACTAACAATGAGCAGTTCTTC
15,TRBV6-5,TRBD2,TRBJ2-1,NA,CASSYSELAGTEQFF,TGTGCCAGCAGTTACTCGGAGCTAGCGGGGACTGAGCAGTTCTTC
15,TRBV5-1,TRBD1,TRBJ1-2,many,CASSPSTGADYGYTF,TGCGCCAGCAGCCCCTCGACAGGGGCGGACTATGGCTACACCTTC
17,TRBV11-1,NA,TRBJ1-6,medium-sized,CASSPSRDEGFGSPLHF,TGTGCCAGCAGCCCCTCCCGGGATGAGGGCTTTGGGTCACCCCTCCACTTT
14,TRBV9,NA,TRBJ1-3,NA,CASSVAGNGNTIYF,TGTGCCAGCAGCGTAGCAGGGAACGGAAACACCATATATTTT
14,TRBV6-6,TRBD1,TRBJ2-1,medium-sized,CASSSQGAYNEQFF,TGTGCCAGCAGTTCCCAGGGGGCTTACAATGAGCAGTTCTTC
12,TRBV6-5,TRBD1,TRBJ2-5,medium-sized,CASSDREETQYF,TGTGCCAGCAGTGACAGGGAAGAGACCCAGTACTTC
17,TRBV13,TRBD1,TRBJ2-7,medium-sized,CASSSLVGPGQGDEQYF,TGTGCCAGCAGCTCATTAGTAGGCCCGGGACAGGGCGACGAGCAGTACTTC
16,TRBV27,NA,TRBJ2-3,medium-sized,CASSGAGRGNTDTQYF,TGTGCCAGCAGTGGGGCGGGCAGGGGTAACACAGATACGCAGTATTTT
12,TRBV5-6,NA,TRBJ1-5,medium-sized,CASSSANQPQHF,TGTGCCAGCAGCTCAGCGAATCAGCCCCAGCATTTT
13,TRBV7-2,TRBD2,TRBJ2-5,few,CATSSGGPETQYF,TGTGCCACGTCTAGCGGGGGGCCGGAGACCCAGTACTTC
17,TRBV10-3,TRBD2,TRBJ2-3,NA,CAIGEPGLAGAPDTQYF,TGTGCCATCGGCGAACCGGGACTAGCGGGGGCCCCAGATACGCAGTATTTT
14,TRBV6-5,TRBD2,TRBJ2-5,NA,CASRRLAGGETQYF,TGTGCCAGCAGAAGACTAGCGGGGGGTGAGACCCAGTACTTC
15,TRBV12-3/TRBV12-4,TRBD1,TRBJ2-2,medium-sized,CASSSPGGGPGELFF,TGTGCCAGCAGTTCACCAGGGGGCGGACCCGGGGAGCTGTTTTTT
11,TRBV20-1,TRBD1,TRBJ1-1,few,CSAKDREEAFF,TGCAGTGCGAAAGACAGGGAGGAAGCTTTCTTT
12,TRBV29-1,NA,TRBJ1-2,large,CSVQVDTYGYTF,TGCAGCGTTCAGGTGGATACCTATGGCTACACCTTC
15,TRBV27,NA,TRBJ1-1,many,CASSFLQVGNTEAFF,TGTGCCAGCAGTTTTTTGCAGGTAGGGAACACTGAAGCTTTCTTT
17,TRBV20-1,TRBD1,TRBJ1-5,NA,CSASGQGPTYSNQPQHF,TGCAGTGCAAGCGGACAGGGCCCTACCTATAGCAATCAGCCCCAGCATTTT
17,TRBV7-2,TRBD1,TRBJ2-5,NA,CASSLVGTGGAGETQYF,TGTGCCAGCAGCTTAGTGGGGACAGGGGGCGCGGGAGAGACCCAGTACTTC
13,TRBV12-5,NA,TRBJ1-1,NA,CASGVQGNTEAFF,TGTGCTAGTGGTGTGCAAGGGAACACTGAAGCTTTCTTT
13,TRBV7-9,TRBD1,TRBJ2-1,few,CASSSRGQNEQFF,TGTGCCAGCAGCTCCAGGGGGCAAAATGAGCAGTTCTTC
17,TRBV19,NA,TRBJ1-2,medium-sized,CASSIIRDGSSNYGYTF,TGTGCCAGTAGTATCATCCGGGACGGAAGCTCTAACTATGGCTACACCTTC
14,TRBV7-2,NA,TRBJ1-2,NA,CASSYDRLGHGYTF,TGTGCCAGCAGCTACGACAGGTTGGGGCATGGCTACACCTTC
15,TRBV12-3/TRBV12-4,NA,TRBJ2-2,medium-sized,CASSITGRGAGELFF,TGTGCCAGCAGTATAACAGGGAGAGGGGCCGGGGAGCTGTTTTTT
12,TRBV6-2/TRBV6-3,NA,TRBJ2-7,medium-sized,CASSYQIYEQYF,TGTGCCAGCAGTTACCAGATCTACGAGCAGTACTTC
15,TRBV20-1,NA,TRBJ2-1,few,CSAPGPQSPYNEQFF,TGCAGTGCACCGGGACCACAAAGCCCCTACAATGAGCAGTTCTTC
18,TRBV6-5,TRBD1,TRBJ2-6,once,CASRSPGGQGSKANVLTF,TGTGCCAGCAGATCTCCAGGGGGCCAGGGCTCTAAGGCCAACGTCCTGACTTTC